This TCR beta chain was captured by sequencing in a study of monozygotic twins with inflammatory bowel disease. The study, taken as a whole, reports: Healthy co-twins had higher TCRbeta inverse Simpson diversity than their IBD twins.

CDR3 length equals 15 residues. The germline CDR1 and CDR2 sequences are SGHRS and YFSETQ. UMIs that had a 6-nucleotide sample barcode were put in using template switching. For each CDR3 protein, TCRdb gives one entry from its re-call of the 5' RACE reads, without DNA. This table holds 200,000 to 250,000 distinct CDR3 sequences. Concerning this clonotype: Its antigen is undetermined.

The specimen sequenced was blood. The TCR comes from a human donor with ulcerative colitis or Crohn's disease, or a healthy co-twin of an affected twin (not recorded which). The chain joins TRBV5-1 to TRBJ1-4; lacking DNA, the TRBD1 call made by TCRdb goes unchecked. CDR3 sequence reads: CASSNMGGLEDKLFF.